Each of the 13 T cell receptor beta chains below was sequenced from the same sample in a study of cytomegalovirus exposure and HLA in healthy donors. PCR amplification relied on 60 Vbeta primers (plus 13 Jbeta primers). Measured with immunoSEQ multiplex PCR; TCRdb has only the in-frame clones, and not every one. The repertoire holds about 140,000 clones, 80% seen once, with around 4.1% in the top ten. The sample comprised PBMCs. The source is a man in his forties in good health and CMV-seronegative.

The chain joins TRBV5-4 to TRBJ1-1, with 9 bases lining up with TRBD1. V was clipped by 2 bases and J by 6 bases; unmatched bases: 8. Germline V CDR1 and CDR2: SGHNT, YYREEE (reference sequence). The CDR3 contains 15 residues. Written as DNA, the CDR3 is TGTGCCAGCAGCTTTATCCGGGACAGGGATTCTGAAGCTTTCTTT. Protein: CASSFIRDRDSEAFF.

The chain is built from TRBV6-6 and TRBJ2-7; TRBD1 aligns across 12 bases. The J segment lost 4 bases and the V segment lost 6 bases, leaving 4 bases of the junction unmatched. CDR1 is MNHNY and CDR2 is SVGAGI in the germline V gene (reference sequence). CDR3 length: 14 residues. In DNA form, the CDR3 reads TGTGCCAGCAGAGGGACAGGGGGCAAGTACGAGCAGTACTTC. Its protein product is CASRGTGGKYEQYF.

This chain links TRBV19 with TRBJ2-3, with 8 bases identical to TRBD2. Unmatched junction bases numbered 5, after V lost 5 bases and J lost 4 bases. Germline V lookup: CDR1 LNHDA, CDR2 SQIVND (reference sequence). The CDR3 loop spans 14 amino acids. The chain's CDR3 is CASSVGLAADTQYF. CDR3 bases: TGTGCCAGTAGTGTAGGACTAGCCGCAGATACGCAGTATTTT. Filled out from reference TRBV19 and TRBJ2-3, the complete variable domain reads DGGITQSPKYLFRKEGQNVTLSCEQNLNHDAMYWYRQDPGQGLRLIYYSQIVNDFQKGDIAEGYSVSREKKESFPLTVTSAQKNPTAFYLCASSVGLAADTQYFGPGTRLTVL.

The gene calls are TRBV11-2 and TRBJ1-6; D is unclear. The CDR3 consists of 13 residues. Trimming cost V 1 base and J 7 bases, with 5 bases left between them. Germline V gene data show CDR1 as SGHAT and CDR2 as FQNNGV. This CDR3 reads CASSLGGNSPLHF. As DNA, the CDR3 is TGTGCCAGCAGCTTAGGAGGGAATTCACCCCTCCACTTT.

The chain has TRBV6-6 and TRBJ1-1; the match to TRBD1 covers 7 bases. This CDR3 spans 14 amino acids. The V segment lost 2 bases and the J segment 4 bases; nucleotides outside the gene matches: 4. Germline CDR1 and CDR2: MNHNY and SVGAGI (reference sequence). The CDR3 is CASSYRGLSTEAFF. CDR3 DNA sequence: TGTGCCAGCAGTTACAGGGGGCTTAGCACTGAAGCTTTCTTT.

This chain connects TRBV2 to TRBJ2-5; 15 bases align to TRBD2. Germline V lookup: CDR1 SNHLY, CDR2 FYNNEI. Germline trimming cut 6 bases from V and 4 bases from J; bases unmatched to any gene: 6. The CDR3 contains 16 residues. The CDR3, as DNA: TGTGCCAGCAGCCAATCGGGACTAGCGGGGGGAGAGACCCAGTACTTC. Translated, it gives CASSQSGLAGGETQYF.

This clone was picked up a small number of times. CDR3 protein: CASSPRRGLYTEAFF. CDR3 nucleotide sequence: TGTGCCAGTAGCCCGAGGAGGGGGCTGTACACTGAAGCTTTCTTT. The chain carries TRBV19 and TRBJ1-1, with TRBD1 identical over 7 bases. CDR3 length: 15 residues. The V segment lost 6 bases and the J segment 3 bases; nucleotides outside the gene matches: 10. The germline CDR1 and CDR2 sequences are LNHDA and SQIVND (reference sequence).

The chain carries TRBV9 and TRBJ2-7; D call uncertain. The CDR3 runs to 15 residues. V lost 4 bases and J 0 bases, leaving 14 bases between the germline ends. CDR1 and CDR2 from the germline V gene are SGDLS and YYNGEE. Here the CDR3 reads CASSPSGLSSYEQYF. In DNA form, the CDR3 reads TGTGCCAGCAGCCCTTCAGGTTTGAGCTCCTACGAGCAGTACTTC.

The rearrangement links TRBV10-1 to TRBJ1-3, with 10 bases that match TRBD1. CDR1 is WNHNN and CDR2 is SYGVQD in the germline V gene (reference sequence). The trim removed 3 bases at V and 2 bases at J, leaving 1 base unmatched. The CDR3 sequence is 15 residues long. In DNA form, the CDR3 reads TGCGCCAGCAGTGAAGGGACAGGGGCTGGAAACACCATATATTTT. This translates into CASSEGTGAGNTIYF.

The genes are TRBV5-1 and TRBJ2-3; a possible D gene is TRBD2 (6 bases). CDR1 and CDR2 (germline): SGHRS, YFSETQ. CDR3 length equals 15 residues. V was trimmed by 2 bases and J by 0 bases, leaving 10 bases between them. CDR3: CASSFIGGSTDTQYF. Written as DNA, the CDR3 is TGCGCCAGCAGCTTCATCGGGGGAAGCACAGATACGCAGTATTTT.

V gene TRBV18 combines with J gene TRBJ2-2; 7 bases fit TRBD1. V lost 5 bases and J lost 2; bases outside the gene matches: 5. The CDR3 sequence is 15 residues long. In germline, CDR1 is KGHSH, CDR2 LQKENI. The CDR3 DNA is TGTGCCAGCTCAATCCAGGGGGTAAACACCGGGGAGCTGTTTTTT. It is translated as CASSIQGVNTGELFF.

This chain joins TRBV6-5 and TRBJ1-5; 7 nucleotides line up with TRBD1. The CDR3 length is 14 residues. V was pared by 5 bases and J by 2 bases, with 3 bases of the junction left unmatched. The germline CDR1 and CDR2 sequences are MNHEY and SVGAGI. DNA of the CDR3: TGTGCCAGCAGTGACAGGGTGGGCAATCAGCCCCAGCATTTT. Its translation is CASSDRVGNQPQHF.

This clone was counted once. Other DNA sequences in the sample encode the same CDR3. The chain links TRBV20-1 to TRBJ1-5; no definite D call. The germline gives CDR1 DFQATT, CDR2 SNEGSKA (reference sequence). The CDR3 covers 10 residues. With 6 bases removed from V and 4 bases from J, the gap between germline ends came to 4 bases. CDR3 residues: CSAQNQPQHF. In DNA, the CDR3 is TGCAGTGCCCAGAATCAGCCCCAGCATTTT.